These T cell receptor beta chains were read from a single sample in a study of early T cells in non-severe SARS-CoV-2 infection. TCRdb processed the 5' RACE reads anew with MiXCR; each CDR3 protein has one entry. The sample has 45,000 to 50,000 distinct CDR3 sequences, over 5% seen once. Input material: whole blood. These receptors all come from an adult who was a healthcare worker with PCR-confirmed SARS-CoV-2 infection or an uninfected control (not recorded which). The conserved cysteine and the conserved F or W are not part of the CDR3 here. The order of the fields is J gene, V gene, clone size, CDR3 protein. Only some rows state a clone size, as once, few, many or a class for expanded clones.

TRBJ1-1 | TRBV6-5 | many | ASRQTNTEAF
TRBJ1-1 | TRBV20-1 | few | SAQKGYEGTEAF
TRBJ2-1 | TRBV21-1 | few | ASSNSIGPQEF
TRBJ2-5 | TRBV20-1 | - | SVGGPGQETQY
TRBJ1-3 | TRBV10-3 | many | AISSAGTPRGDTIY
TRBJ2-2 | TRBV7-9 | many | ASSGRPNTGELF
TRBJ1-3 | TRBV7-2 | - | ASSPDRFSGNTIY
TRBJ2-1 | TRBV18 | many | ASSPQRDNEQF
TRBJ2-7 | TRBV11-1 | - | ASRTTGYEQY
TRBJ1-2 | TRBV6-5 | many | ATGTGDNYGYT